Detailed here is one TCR beta chain. Its antigen remains unidentified. This specimen comes from a study of T cells in Graves' hyperthyroidism and ophthalmopathy. Study-wide results and caveats: Blood also held most thyroid clonotypes expanded beyond 0.001.

V lost 1 base, J lost 3 bases, and 3 bases stayed unmatched. The V gene's germline CDR1 is SGHTA and CDR2 FQGNSA. There are 15 residues in the CDR3. RNA transcripts provided the source from which TCR beta CDR3 regions were amplified. The TCR CDR3 was amplified in a first-round RT-PCR using the HTBI primer set. Each CDR3 protein is one row after TCRdb ran MiXCR on the multiplex PCR reads. The profile covers roughly 500,000 distinct CDR3 sequences, with approximately 49% appearing a single time and about two fifths taken by the ten largest. J is TRBJ1-5 and V is TRBV7-2; 7 nucleotides align to TRBD1. This TCR derives from an adult woman with Graves' disease, either hyperthyroidism or ophthalmopathy (not recorded which). The sequencing input was peripheral blood or thyroid tissue (not recorded which). The CDR3 region has the DNA TGTGCCAGCAGCTTAGGCAGGGGGGCCAATCAGCCCCAGCATTTT. Its protein is CASSLGRGANQPQHF.